The T cell receptor beta chain described here comes from a study of blood T cell repertoires in COVID-19. Overall study: T cells, B-cell-depleted T cells, or PBMCs provided the cDNA or gDNA that served as material.

Original handling: Amplification with reference gene primers provided the estimates of nucleated cell counts. Method: immunoSEQ multiplex PCR; TCRdb's copy keeps in-frame clones and lacks some. V and J calls and clone size come straight from that table; D and trimming were deduced from the DNA. The repertoire has roughly 500,000 clones, roughly 90% of them found once; the top ten carry less than 2%. Study members were between about 18 and 100 years old and lived in 25 or so US regions. The CDR3 spans 17 residues. V was pared by 3 bases and J by 4 bases, with 9 bases of the junction left unmatched. The germline V gene encodes CDR1 KGHSH and CDR2 LQKENI.

The TCR originated in a woman in her thirties or forties who had recovered from COVID-19. The chain recombines TRBV18 with TRBJ2-3; 11 positions match TRBD1. Input material: PBMCs or T cells enriched from blood (not recorded which). The CDR3: CASSPTWTGGNADTQYF. The CDR3, as DNA: TGTGCCAGCTCACCTACCTGGACAGGGGGCAATGCAGATACGCAGTATTTT.